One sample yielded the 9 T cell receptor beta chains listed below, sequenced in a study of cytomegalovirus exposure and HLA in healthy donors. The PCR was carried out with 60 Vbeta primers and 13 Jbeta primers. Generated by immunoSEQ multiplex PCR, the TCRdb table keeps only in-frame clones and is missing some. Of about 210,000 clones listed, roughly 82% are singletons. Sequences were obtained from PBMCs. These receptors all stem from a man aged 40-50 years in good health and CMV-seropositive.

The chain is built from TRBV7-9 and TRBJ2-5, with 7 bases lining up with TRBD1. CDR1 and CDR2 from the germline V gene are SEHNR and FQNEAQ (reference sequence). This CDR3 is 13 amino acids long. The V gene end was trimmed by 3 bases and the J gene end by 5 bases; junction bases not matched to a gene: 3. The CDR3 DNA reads TGTGCCAGCAGCTTCGACAGGGCCGAGACCCAGTACTTC. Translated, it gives CASSFDRAETQYF. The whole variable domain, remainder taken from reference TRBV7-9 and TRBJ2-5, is DTGVSQNPRHKITKRGQNVTFRCDPISEHNRLYWYRQTLGQGPEFLTYFQNEAQLEKSRLLSDRFSAERPKGSFSTLEIQRTEQGDSAMYLCASSFDRAETQYFGPGTRLLVL.

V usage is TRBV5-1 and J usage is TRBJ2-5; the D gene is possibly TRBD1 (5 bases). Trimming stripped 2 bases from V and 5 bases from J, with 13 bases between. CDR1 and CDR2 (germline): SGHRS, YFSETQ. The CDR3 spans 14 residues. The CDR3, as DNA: TGCGCCAGCAGCTTCAGGGCGATAGGGGAGACCCAGTACTTC. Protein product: CASSFRAIGETQYF.

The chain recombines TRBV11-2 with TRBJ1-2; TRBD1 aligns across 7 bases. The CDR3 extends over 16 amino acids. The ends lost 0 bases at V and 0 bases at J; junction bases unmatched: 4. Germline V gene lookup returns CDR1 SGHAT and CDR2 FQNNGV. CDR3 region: CASSLDGTVTNYGYTF. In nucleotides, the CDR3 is TGTGCCAGCAGCTTAGATGGGACAGTAACTAACTATGGCTACACCTTC. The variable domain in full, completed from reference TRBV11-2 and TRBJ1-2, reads EAGVAQSPRYKIIEKRQSVAFWCNPISGHATLYWYQQILGQGPKLLIQFQNNGVVDDSQLPKDRFSAERLKGVDSTLKIQPAKLEDSAVYLCASSLDGTVTNYGYTFGSGTRLTVV.

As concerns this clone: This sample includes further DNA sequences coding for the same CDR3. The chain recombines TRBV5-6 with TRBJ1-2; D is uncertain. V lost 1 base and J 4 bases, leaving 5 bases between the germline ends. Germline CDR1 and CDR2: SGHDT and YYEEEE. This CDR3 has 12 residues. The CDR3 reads CASSLSGYGYTF. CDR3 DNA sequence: TGTGCCAGCAGCTTGTCCGGCTATGGCTACACCTTC.

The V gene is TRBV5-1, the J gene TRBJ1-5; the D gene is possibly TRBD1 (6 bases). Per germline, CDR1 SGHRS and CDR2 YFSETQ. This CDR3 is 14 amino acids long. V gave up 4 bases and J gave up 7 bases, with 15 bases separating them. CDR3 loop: CASSPTGPEQPQHF. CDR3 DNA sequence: TGCGCCAGCAGCCCAACAGGGCCGGAGCAGCCCCAGCATTTT.

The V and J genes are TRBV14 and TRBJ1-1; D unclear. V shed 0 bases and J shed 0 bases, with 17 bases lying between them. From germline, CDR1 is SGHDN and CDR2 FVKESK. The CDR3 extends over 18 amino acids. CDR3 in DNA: TGTGCCAGCAGCCAAGAACTCGTGTGGAGCTCCTTGAACACTGAAGCTTTCTTT. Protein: CASSQELVWSSLNTEAFF.

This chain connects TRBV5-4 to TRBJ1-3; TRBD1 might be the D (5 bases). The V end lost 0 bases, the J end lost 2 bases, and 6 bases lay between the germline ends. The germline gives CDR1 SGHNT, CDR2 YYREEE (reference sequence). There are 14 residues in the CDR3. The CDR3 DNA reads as TGTGCCAGCAGCTTGGCGGGGGCTGGAAACACCATATATTTT. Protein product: CASSLAGAGNTIYF.

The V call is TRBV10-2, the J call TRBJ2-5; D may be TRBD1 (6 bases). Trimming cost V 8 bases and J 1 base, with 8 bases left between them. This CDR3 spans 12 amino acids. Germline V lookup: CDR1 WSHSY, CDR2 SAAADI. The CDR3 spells CASGDIQETQYF. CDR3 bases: TGCGCCAGCGGGGACATCCAAGAGACCCAGTACTTC.

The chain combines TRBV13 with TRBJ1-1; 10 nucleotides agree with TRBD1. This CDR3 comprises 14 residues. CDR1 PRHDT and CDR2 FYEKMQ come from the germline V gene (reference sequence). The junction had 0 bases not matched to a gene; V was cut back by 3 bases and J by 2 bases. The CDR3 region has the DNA TGTGCCAGCAGCTTGACAGGGGGCAACACTGAAGCTTTCTTT. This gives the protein CASSLTGGNTEAFF.